A selection of T cell receptor beta chains follows, all from one sample in a study of blood T cell repertoires in COVID-19. The data were produced by immunoSEQ multiplex PCR, yet TCRdb's version contains in-frame clones alone and is incomplete. The table records 300,000 to 400,000 clones, around 90% of them present only once. The source material was peripheral blood. These receptors came from a man over 45 with active or convalescent COVID-19. Each CDR3 is given with its conserved first and last residue. Fields, in order: J gene, D gene, clone size, V gene, CDR3 DNA, CDR3 protein. D genes are given only for firm matches. Part of the rows lack a size; the others show once, few, many or a class for expanded clones.

J: TRBJ2-2; D: NA; size: NA; V: TRBV6-2/TRBV6-3; DNA: TGTGCCAGCAGTTACCCAGACGGGGAGCTGTTTTTT; CDR3: CASSYPDGELFF
J: TRBJ1-3; D: NA; size: NA; V: TRBV3-1/TRBV3-2; DNA: TGTGCCAGCAGCCCCCAGGGGGGAAACACCATATATTTT; CDR3: CASSPQGGNTIYF
J: TRBJ2-4; D: NA; size: NA; V: TRBV6-5; DNA: TGTGCCAGCAGTTCGTTGGCAGGCAAAAACATTCAGTACTTC; CDR3: CASSSLAGKNIQYF
J: TRBJ1-4; D: NA; size: NA; V: TRBV7-9; DNA: TGTGCCAGCAGCTCCCTGGTGGGCCCGGGAGGAAATGAAAAACTGTTTTTT; CDR3: CASSSLVGPGGNEKLFF
J: TRBJ1-4; D: TRBD1; size: NA; V: TRBV11-1; DNA: TGTGCCAGCAGCTTCGGACAGGGATCTAATGAAAAACTGTTTTTT; CDR3: CASSFGQGSNEKLFF
J: TRBJ1-1; D: NA; size: NA; V: TRBV20-1; DNA: TGCAGTGCTAGTGGAGCGGTGAACACTGAAGCTTTCTTT; CDR3: CSASGAVNTEAFF
J: TRBJ1-1; D: NA; size: once; V: TRBV5-5; DNA: TGTGCCAGCAGCTTGGACAGGAACACTGAAGCTTTCTTT; CDR3: CASSLDRNTEAFF
J: TRBJ1-2; D: TRBD1; size: NA; V: TRBV30; DNA: TGTGCCTGGATCCAGGGGGGCTATGGCTACACCTTC; CDR3: CAWIQGGYGYTF
J: TRBJ1-1; D: NA; size: once; V: TRBV7-2; DNA: TGTGCCAGCAGCTTAGTTTTGAGTTACACTGAAGCTTTCTTT; CDR3: CASSLVLSYTEAFF
J: TRBJ2-7; D: NA; size: NA; V: TRBV27; DNA: TGTGCCAGCAGTTGGGGGCAGAGCTACGAGCAGTACTTC; CDR3: CASSWGQSYEQYF
J: TRBJ2-7; D: TRBD1; size: once; V: TRBV29-1; DNA: TGCAGCGTTGAAGGGGCCCGGGACAGGGAGAGTTGCGAGCAGTACTTC; CDR3: CSVEGARDRESCEQYF
J: TRBJ1-4; D: NA; size: NA; V: TRBV3-1/TRBV3-2; DNA: TGTGCCAGCAGCCCCTACGCGGGTCGGGCTAATGAAAAACTGTTTTTT; CDR3: CASSPYAGRANEKLFF
J: TRBJ1-5; D: NA; size: NA; V: TRBV6-5; DNA: TGTGCCAGCAGTTCCCAAAATCAGCCCCAGCATTTT; CDR3: CASSSQNQPQHF
J: TRBJ2-1; D: TRBD2; size: once; V: TRBV9; DNA: TGTGCCAGCAGCGTAGAAGGGGGCGGGAGGGCCGACAATGAGCAGTTCTTC; CDR3: CASSVEGGGRADNEQFF
J: TRBJ1-1; D: NA; size: NA; V: TRBV7-3; DNA: TGTGCCAGCAGCTTAACTCGGCAGGGGCGAACTTTCTTT; CDR3: CASSLTRQGRTFF